This T cell receptor (beta chain) was observed in a study of early T cells in non-severe SARS-CoV-2 infection. Looking at the study overall: Sequencing targeted bulk RNA from unsorted whole blood, leaving chains unpaired.

Each cDNA molecule carried a unique molecular identifier. MiXCR was run by TCRdb on the 5' RACE reads, yielding one entry per CDR3 protein. Of 68,000 or so distinct CDR3 sequences in the sample, 12% are singletons; the top ten hold 1.5% to 2%. Points on this clonotype: Its target is not known.

The study's findings and limits: Matching results from VDJdb favored anti-spike CD8 responses, leaving private and CD4 specificities undetected.

The sequence was obtained from an adult who was a healthcare worker with PCR-confirmed SARS-CoV-2 infection or an uninfected control (not recorded which). The source material was whole blood.

CDR3 DNA sequence: TGTGCCAGCAGCTTACTGGCCCTCCTGACAGGGGATGTCGTCGGGGAGCTGTTTTTT. Amino acids: CASSLLALLTGDVVGELFF. J is TRBJ2-2 and V is TRBV7-9; the match to TRBD1 covers 8 bases. CDR3 length: 19 residues. Unmatched junction bases numbered 18, after V lost 2 bases and J lost 7 bases. Germline V gene data show CDR1 as SEHNR and CDR2 as FQNEAQ (reference sequence). Looking up the rest from reference TRBV7-9 and TRBJ2-2 gives the full variable domain: DTGVSQNPRHKITKRGQNVTFRCDPISEHNRLYWYRQTLGQGPEFLTYFQNEAQLEKSRLLSDRFSAERPKGSFSTLEIQRTEQGDSAMYLCASSLLALLTGDVVGELFFGEGSRLTVL.